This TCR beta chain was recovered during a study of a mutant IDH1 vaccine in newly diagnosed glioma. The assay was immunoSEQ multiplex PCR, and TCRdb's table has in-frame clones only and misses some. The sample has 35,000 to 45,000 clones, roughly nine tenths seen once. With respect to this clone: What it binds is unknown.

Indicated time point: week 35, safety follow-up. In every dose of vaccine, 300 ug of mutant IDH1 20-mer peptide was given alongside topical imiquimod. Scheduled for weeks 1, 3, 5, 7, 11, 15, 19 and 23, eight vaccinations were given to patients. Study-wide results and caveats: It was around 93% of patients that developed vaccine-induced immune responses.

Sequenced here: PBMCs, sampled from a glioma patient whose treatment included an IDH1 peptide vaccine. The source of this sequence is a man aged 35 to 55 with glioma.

The CDR3 protein is CASSGAARSTEAFF. The CDR3, as DNA: TGTGCCAGCAGTGGGGCAGCTCGATCAACTGAAGCTTTCTTT. The rearrangement uses TRBV2 and TRBJ1-1; the D is unclear. V gave up 4 bases and J gave up 5 bases, with 14 bases separating them. The CDR3 runs 14 residues. CDR1 SNHLY and CDR2 FYNNEI come from the germline V gene.